This T cell receptor beta chain originates from a study of PD-L1 blockade in urothelial cancer. The assay was immunoSEQ multiplex PCR, and TCRdb's table has in-frame clones only and misses some. This sample has roughly 38,000 clones, with around 80% found just once. V was pared by 4 bases and J by 6 bases, with 2 bases of the junction left unmatched. The germline CDR1 and CDR2 sequences are SGHRS and YFSETQ. This CDR3 is 12 amino acids long. The V gene is TRBV5-1, the J gene TRBJ2-3, with TRBD2 matching 7 bases. The origin of this receptor is a man in his 70s with urothelial cancer. The sample in question was PBMCs, obtained around atezolizumab (anti-PD-L1) treatment. The CDR3 region has the DNA TGCGCCAGCAGCGCCGGGAGGGATACGCAGTATTTT. It is translated as CASSAGRDTQYF. Looking up the rest from reference TRBV5-1 and TRBJ2-3 gives the full variable domain: KAGVTQTPRYLIKTRGQQVTLSCSPISGHRSVSWYQQTPGQGLQFLFEYFSETQRNKGNFPGRFSGRQFSNSRSEMNVSTLELGDSALYLCASSAGRDTQYFGPGTRLTVL.